These T cell receptor beta chains were read from a single sample in a study of cytomegalovirus exposure and HLA in healthy donors. The table came from immunoSEQ multiplex PCR; TCRdb's copy has only in-frame clones and leaves some out. The sample gives nearly 95,000 clones, around 8% of which show up once; about 2.5% is in the top ten. Sequencing was carried out using PBMCs. The receptors stem from a man in his forties or fifties in good health and CMV-seronegative. The CDR3 runs from the conserved cysteine through the conserved F or W. D genes are given only for firm matches. Some rows mark clone size as missing; the rest say once, few, many or name a class of expanded clone.

TGTGCCAGCAGCTCCCCTTCGGGGAGAGAACTAACTCCATATACGGCCCTCCACTTT	CASSSPSGRELTPYTALHF	TRBJ1-6	.	few	TRBV21-1
TGTGCCAGCAGACAGTCCAATCAGCCCCAGCATTTT	CASRQSNQPQHF	TRBJ1-5	.	.	TRBV28
TGTGCCAGCAGCGCTCTCGGGGGGGGAGAGACCCAGTACTTC	CASSALGGGETQYF	TRBJ2-5	TRBD2	.	TRBV2
TGTGCCAGCAGCCCCGCGGACAGTTCCTACGAGCAGTACTTC	CASSPADSSYEQYF	TRBJ2-7	.	.	TRBV27
TGTGCCAGCAGCCTTTCCGGAGTTGGGGGCTACACCTTC	CASSLSGVGGYTF	TRBJ1-2	.	few	TRBV28
TGTGCCAGCAGACCAGGGACAGGCGGTTTCTATGGCTACACCTTC	CASRPGTGGFYGYTF	TRBJ1-2	TRBD1	.	TRBV6-1
TGTGCCAGCAGTTTAAAAGGACACGGCTACACCTTC	CASSLKGHGYTF	TRBJ1-2	.	few	TRBV27
TGTGCCAGCACTAACGGACCAGGGGTTTGGGAGACCCAGTACTTC	CASTNGPGVWETQYF	TRBJ2-5	.	few	TRBV7-8
TGTGCCAGCAGCTTAGCGCTAGCGGGACTGTATTTT	CASSLALAGLYF	TRBJ2-3	TRBD2	few	TRBV7-9
TGTGCCAGCAGCCCTCACACTGAAGCTTTCTTT	CASSPHTEAFF	TRBJ1-1	.	few	TRBV7-2
TGTGCCAGCAGTGACCGGACTACCGTGGACTACGAGCAGTACTTC	CASSDRTTVDYEQYF	TRBJ2-7	.	.	TRBV6-4
TGCGCCAGCAGTGAACCGACTAGCGGGAGGCATAGCACAGATACGCAGTATTTT	CASSEPTSGRHSTDTQYF	TRBJ2-3	TRBD2	few	TRBV10-1
TGTGCCAGCAGTTTAAGAGGGAGGAACACTGAAGCTTTCTTT	CASSLRGRNTEAFF	TRBJ1-1	.	few	TRBV27
TGTGCCAGCAGTGGGGGAAGGGGAAACACAGATACGCAGTATTTT	CASSGGRGNTDTQYF	TRBJ2-3	.	few	TRBV2
TGTGCCAGCAGCCTAGGGACAGGCCTGACTGAAGCTTTCTTT	CASSLGTGLTEAFF	TRBJ1-1	TRBD1	few	TRBV7-9
TGCGCCAGCAGCCAGGGGGCGTCCCCTGAAGCTTTCTTT	CASSQGASPEAFF	TRBJ1-1	.	few	TRBV4-1
TGTGCCAGTAGACCGTGGGGGGGTCAGAAATACAATGAGCAGTTCTTC	CASRPWGGQKYNEQFF	TRBJ2-1	TRBD2	.	TRBV19
TGTGCCAGCAGCCCCGGGGGGGATACGCAGTATTTT	CASSPGGDTQYF	TRBJ2-3	TRBD2	few	TRBV6-6
TGTGCCAGCAGCCTGGGAGGAGGGACAGGGACGTACGAGCAGTACTTC	CASSLGGGTGTYEQYF	TRBJ2-7	TRBD1	few	TRBV11-3
TGTGCCACCAGCGACTACAGGGTCTCTGGGGCCAACGTCCTGACTTTC	CATSDYRVSGANVLTF	TRBJ2-6	.	.	TRBV15
TGCGCCAGCAGCCCCACTACAGGGAGCTCCTATAATTCACCCCTCCACTTT	CASSPTTGSSYNSPLHF	TRBJ1-6	.	few	TRBV5-1
TGTGCCTGGAGTGGGACAGGTAGCACAGATACGCAGTATTTT	CAWSGTGSTDTQYF	TRBJ2-3	TRBD1	.	TRBV30
TGTGCCAGCAGCCCTGCGTCTGGAAACACCATATATTTT	CASSPASGNTIYF	TRBJ1-3	.	few	TRBV7-9
TGTGCCAGCAGCTTAGGCGAGGGCGCTGAAGCTTTCTTT	CASSLGEGAEAFF	TRBJ1-1	.	few	TRBV7-3
TGTGCCAGCCTCGGTGAAAAACTGTTTTTT	CASLGEKLFF	TRBJ1-4	.	few	TRBV2
TGTGCCAGCAGTTTATTCGGGACAGGCCTAGGAAGCTCCTATAATTCACCCCTCCACTTT	CASSLFGTGLGSSYNSPLHF	TRBJ1-6	TRBD1	.	TRBV28
TGTGCCACCAGCAGATCCTCGTCTGGAAACACCATATATTTT	CATSRSSSGNTIYF	TRBJ1-3	.	.	TRBV15
TGCGCCAGCAGTCAATCAGCGCCTAGCAATCAGCCCCAGCATTTT	CASSQSAPSNQPQHF	TRBJ1-5	.	few	TRBV23-1
TGTGCCTGGAGTTTCGCAGGTGCTGGGAACACTGAAGCTTTCTTT	CAWSFAGAGNTEAFF	TRBJ1-1	.	few	TRBV30
TGTGCCAGCAGCCGAACAGGGGGCGTCTGGGAGACCCAGTACTTC	CASSRTGGVWETQYF	TRBJ2-5	TRBD1	few	TRBV11-3
TGTGCCAGCAGCGGGGAGGACGAAAAACTGTTTTTT	CASSGEDEKLFF	TRBJ1-4	.	.	TRBV11-1
TGTGCCAGCAGTTCCGGACTTCCCTCGGGGGAGCAGTTCTTC	CASSSGLPSGEQFF	TRBJ2-1	.	.	TRBV6-5
TGTGCCAGCAGGCCCGGACTAGCTCAGACCCAGTACTTC	CASRPGLAQTQYF	TRBJ2-5	TRBD2	few	TRBV28
TGTGCCAGCAGTACGGGTAGCGGGGGCTACGAGCAGTACTTC	CASSTGSGGYEQYF	TRBJ2-7	TRBD2	.	TRBV11-2